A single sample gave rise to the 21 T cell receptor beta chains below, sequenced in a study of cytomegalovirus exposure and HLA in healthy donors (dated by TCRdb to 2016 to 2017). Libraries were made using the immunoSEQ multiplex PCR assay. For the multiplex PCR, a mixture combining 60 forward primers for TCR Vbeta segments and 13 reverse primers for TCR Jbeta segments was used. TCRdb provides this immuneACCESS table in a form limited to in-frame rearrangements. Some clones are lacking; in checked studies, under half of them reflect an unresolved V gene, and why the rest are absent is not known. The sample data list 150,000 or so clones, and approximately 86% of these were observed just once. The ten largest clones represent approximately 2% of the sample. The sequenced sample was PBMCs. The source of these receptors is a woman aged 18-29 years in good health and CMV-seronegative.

The CDR3: CAWSVGRGPGSPLHF. The CDR3 nucleotides are TGTGCCTGGAGTGTAGGCAGGGGGCCAGGATCACCCCTCCACTTT. V and J are TRBV30 and TRBJ1-6; 8 bases line up with TRBD1. V lost 0 bases, J lost 10 bases, and 8 bases stayed unmatched. CDR3 length equals 15 residues. Germline V CDR1 and CDR2: GTSNPN, SVGIG (reference sequence).

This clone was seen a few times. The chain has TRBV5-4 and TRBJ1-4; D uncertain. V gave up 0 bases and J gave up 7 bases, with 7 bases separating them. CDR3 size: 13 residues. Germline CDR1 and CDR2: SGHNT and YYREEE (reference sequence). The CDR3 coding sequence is TGTGCCAGCAGCTTGGGGGGAGGTGAAAAACTGTTTTTT. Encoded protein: CASSLGGGEKLFF. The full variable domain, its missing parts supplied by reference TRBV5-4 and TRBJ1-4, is ETGVTQSPTHLIKTRGQQVTLRCSSQSGHNTVSWYQQALGQGPQFIFQYYREEENGRGNFPPRFSGLQFPNYSSELNVNALELDDSALYLCASSLGGGEKLFFGSGTQLSVL.

CDR3 amino acids: CASSLGLAGGPADTQYF. Written as DNA, the CDR3 is TGTGCCAGCAGTTTAGGCCTAGCGGGGGGGCCCGCAGATACGCAGTATTTT. This sequence joins TRBV27 and TRBJ2-3; 12 bases are shared with TRBD2. Germline V gives CDR1 MNHEY, CDR2 SMNVEV (reference sequence). The CDR3 is made up of 17 amino acids. After removal of 2 bases from V and 4 bases from J, the junction contained 7 bases not matched to a gene.

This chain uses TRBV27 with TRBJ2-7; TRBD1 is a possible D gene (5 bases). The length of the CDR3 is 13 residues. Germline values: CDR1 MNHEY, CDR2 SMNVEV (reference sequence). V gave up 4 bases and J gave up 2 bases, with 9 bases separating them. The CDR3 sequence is CASSYSGTYEQYF. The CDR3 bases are TGTGCCAGCAGTTACTCAGGGACCTACGAGCAGTACTTC.

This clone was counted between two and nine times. CDR3 DNA sequence: TGTGCCAGCAGTTTCTGGGACAGGGGCACTGAAGCTTTCTTT. This codes for CASSFWDRGTEAFF. The V gene is TRBV2, the J gene TRBJ1-1, with 10 bases aligning to TRBD1. The germline CDR1 and CDR2 sequences are SNHLY and FYNNEI. With V trimmed by 5 bases and J by 4 bases, 4 bases remained unmatched. The CDR3 runs 14 residues.

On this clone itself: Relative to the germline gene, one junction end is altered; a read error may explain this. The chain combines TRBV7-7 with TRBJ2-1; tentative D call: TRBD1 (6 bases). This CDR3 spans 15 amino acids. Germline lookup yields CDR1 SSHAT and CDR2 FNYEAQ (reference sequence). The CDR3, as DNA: TGTGCTAGCAGCTTTTCAGGGGTTCCCTACAATGAGCAGTTCTTC. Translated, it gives CASSFSGVPYNEQFF.

The CDR3 DNA follows: TGTGCCAGCAGCAAAGTGCTAGCGGGAGAGTCCCTTTCCTACAATGAGCAGTTCTTC. Protein product: CASSKVLAGESLSYNEQFF. The V gene is TRBV21-1, the J gene TRBJ2-1; TRBD2, as called in the table, went unchecked against the DNA. TRBV21-1 is termed a pseudogene. There are 19 residues in the CDR3.

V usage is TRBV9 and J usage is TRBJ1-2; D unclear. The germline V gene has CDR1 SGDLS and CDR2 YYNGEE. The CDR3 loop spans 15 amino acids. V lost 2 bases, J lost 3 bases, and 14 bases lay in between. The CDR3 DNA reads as TGTGCCAGCAGCGTGGGAGGGAGCAGCGACTATGGCTACACCTTC. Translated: CASSVGGSSDYGYTF. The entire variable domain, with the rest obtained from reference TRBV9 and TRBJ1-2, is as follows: DSGVTQTPKHLITATGQRVTLRCSPRSGDLSVYWYQQSLDQGLQFLIQYYNGEERAKGNILERFSAQQFPDLHSELNLSSLELGDSALYFCASSVGGSSDYGYTFGSGTRLTVV.

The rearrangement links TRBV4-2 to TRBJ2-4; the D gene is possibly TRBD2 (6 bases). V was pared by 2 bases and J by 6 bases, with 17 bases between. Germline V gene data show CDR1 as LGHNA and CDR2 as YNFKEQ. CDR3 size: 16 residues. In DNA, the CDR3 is TGTGCCAGCAGCCAAAGGAGCCTAGCGTCGGGAAACATTCAGTACTTC. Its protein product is CASSQRSLASGNIQYF.

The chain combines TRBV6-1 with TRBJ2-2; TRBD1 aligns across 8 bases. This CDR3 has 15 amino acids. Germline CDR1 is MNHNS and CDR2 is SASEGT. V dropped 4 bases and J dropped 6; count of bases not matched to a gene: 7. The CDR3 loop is CASSALGQGAGELFF. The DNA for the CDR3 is TGTGCCAGCAGTGCGTTAGGACAGGGTGCCGGGGAGCTGTTTTTT.

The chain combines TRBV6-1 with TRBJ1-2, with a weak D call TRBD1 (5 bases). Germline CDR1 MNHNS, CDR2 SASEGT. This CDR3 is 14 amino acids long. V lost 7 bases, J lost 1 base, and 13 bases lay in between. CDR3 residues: CASTARGINYGYTF. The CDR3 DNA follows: TGTGCCAGCACCGCACGGGGGATTAACTATGGCTACACCTTC.

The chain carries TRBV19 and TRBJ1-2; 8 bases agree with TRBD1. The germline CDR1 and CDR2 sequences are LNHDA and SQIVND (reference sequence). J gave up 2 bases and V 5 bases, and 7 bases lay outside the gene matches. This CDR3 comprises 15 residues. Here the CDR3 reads CASSGTGTGNYGYTF. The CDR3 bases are TGTGCCAGTAGTGGTACCGGGACAGGAAACTATGGCTACACCTTC. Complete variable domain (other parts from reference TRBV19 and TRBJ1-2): DGGITQSPKYLFRKEGQNVTLSCEQNLNHDAMYWYRQDPGQGLRLIYYSQIVNDFQKGDIAEGYSVSREKKESFPLTVTSAQKNPTAFYLCASSGTGTGNYGYTFGSGTRLTVV.

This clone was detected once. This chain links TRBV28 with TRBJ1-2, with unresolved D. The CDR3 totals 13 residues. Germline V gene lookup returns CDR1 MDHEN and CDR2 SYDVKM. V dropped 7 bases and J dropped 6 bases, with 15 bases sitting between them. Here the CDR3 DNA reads TGTGCCAGCATCCCCCACAACAGAGATGGCTACACCTTC. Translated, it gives CASIPHNRDGYTF.

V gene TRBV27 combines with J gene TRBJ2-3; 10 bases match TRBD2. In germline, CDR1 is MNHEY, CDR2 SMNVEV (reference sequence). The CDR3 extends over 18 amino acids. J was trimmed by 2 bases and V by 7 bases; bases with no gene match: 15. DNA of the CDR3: TGTGCCAGCACTGGGGCTAGCGGGGGACCGGGGTTCACAGATACGCAGTATTTT. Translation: CASTGASGGPGFTDTQYF.

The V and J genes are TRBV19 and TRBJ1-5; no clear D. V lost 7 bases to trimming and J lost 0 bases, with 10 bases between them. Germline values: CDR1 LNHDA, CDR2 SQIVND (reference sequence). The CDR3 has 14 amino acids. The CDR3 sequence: CASNRLYSNQPQHF. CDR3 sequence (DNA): TGTGCCAGTAATCGTCTATATAGCAATCAGCCCCAGCATTTT.

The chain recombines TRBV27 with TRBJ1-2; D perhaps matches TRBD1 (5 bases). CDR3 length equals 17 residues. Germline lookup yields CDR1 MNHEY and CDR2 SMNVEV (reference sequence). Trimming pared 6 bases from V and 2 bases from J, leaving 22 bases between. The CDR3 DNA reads TGTGCCAGCAGAGACAGTTTTGTTGCCCAGCAAAACTATGGCTACACCTTC. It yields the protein CASRDSFVAQQNYGYTF.

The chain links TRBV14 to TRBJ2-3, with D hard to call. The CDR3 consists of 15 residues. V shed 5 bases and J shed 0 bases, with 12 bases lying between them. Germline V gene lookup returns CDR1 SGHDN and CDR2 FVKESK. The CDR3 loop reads CASSETFRSTDTQYF. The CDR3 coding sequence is TGTGCCAGCAGCGAAACTTTCCGTAGCACAGATACGCAGTATTTT.

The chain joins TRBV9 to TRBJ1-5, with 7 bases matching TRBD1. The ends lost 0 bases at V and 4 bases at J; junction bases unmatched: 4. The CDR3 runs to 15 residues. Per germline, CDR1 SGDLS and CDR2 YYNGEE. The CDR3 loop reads CASSVAPGGNQPQHF. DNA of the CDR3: TGTGCCAGCAGCGTAGCTCCAGGGGGTAATCAGCCCCAGCATTTT.

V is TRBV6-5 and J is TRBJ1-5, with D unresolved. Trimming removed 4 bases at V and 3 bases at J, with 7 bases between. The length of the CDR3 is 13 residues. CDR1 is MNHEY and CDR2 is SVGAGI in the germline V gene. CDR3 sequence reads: CASSFSLNQPQHF. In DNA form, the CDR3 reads TGTGCCAGCAGTTTTTCACTCAATCAGCCCCAGCATTTT.

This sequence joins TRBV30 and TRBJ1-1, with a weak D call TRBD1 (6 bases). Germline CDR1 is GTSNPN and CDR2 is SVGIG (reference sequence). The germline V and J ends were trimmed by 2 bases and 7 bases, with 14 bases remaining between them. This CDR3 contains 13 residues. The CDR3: CAWSTGGKDEAFF. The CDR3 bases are TGTGCCTGGAGTACGGGGGGCAAGGATGAAGCTTTCTTT.

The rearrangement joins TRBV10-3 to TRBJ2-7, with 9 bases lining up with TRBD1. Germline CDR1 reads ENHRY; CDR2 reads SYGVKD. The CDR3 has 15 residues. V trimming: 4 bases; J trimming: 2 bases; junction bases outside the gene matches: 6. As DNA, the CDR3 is TGTGCCATCAGTGCTCCGGGACAGGGAGCCTACGAGCAGTACTTC. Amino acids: CAISAPGQGAYEQYF.